This T cell receptor beta chain derives from a study of control samples from healthy donors and cancer patients. V shed 3 bases, J shed 3 bases, and the junction held 5 bases outside the gene matches. This CDR3 spans 15 amino acids. CDR1 is LGHNA and CDR2 is YSLEER in the germline V gene. Only in-frame clones appear in the TCRdb table, and some are missing; sequencing was by immunoSEQ multiplex PCR. Seen here are about 140,000 clones, 91% observed once, and the top ten hold under 9%. This chain joins TRBV4-3 and TRBJ2-1; 7 bases fit TRBD1. The receptor was isolated from a man between 18 and 35 years old in good health. The sequencing input was blood. The CDR3 DNA reads as TGCGCCAGCAGCCAGTGGACAGGATACTACAATGAGCAGTTCTTC. This gives the protein CASSQWTGYYNEQFF.